Listed below are T cell receptor beta chains from one sample, sequenced in a study of T cells in Graves' hyperthyroidism and ophthalmopathy. TCRdb ran MiXCR on the multiplex PCR reads and lists one entry per CDR3 protein. The table has around 500,000 distinct CDR3 sequences, about 15% seen once. Sequencing input: blood. The origin of the receptors is a woman between 18 and 29 years old with Graves' hyperthyroidism. Both conserved end residues are part of each CDR3. D genes are given only for firm matches. Size is stated for part of the rows, as once, few or many counts, or as a class when the clone is expanded.

>many|TRBJ2-2|-|TRBV20-1
TGCAGTGCTGCGGACCGATCGAACACCGGGGAGCTGTTTTTT
CSAADRSNTGELFF
>many|TRBJ2-1|-|TRBV30
TGTGCCTGGAGTGTTAGGGTCGGTACGTTCTTC
CAWSVRVGTFF
>few|TRBJ2-2|TRBD2|TRBV5-1
TGCGCCAGCAGCCCCCGGGCTAGCGGAAGGAACACCGGGGAGCTGTTTTTT
CASSPRASGRNTGELFF
>many|TRBJ2-3|-|TRBV5-1
TGCGCCAGCAGCTTCGCGCGGGGAAGGTTTAGCACAGATACGCAGTATTTT
CASSFARGRFSTDTQYF
>-|TRBJ2-7|TRBD1|TRBV7-3
TGTGCCAGCAGCTTAAAGCCGACAGGGGGAGTGAACTACGAGCAGTACTTC
CASSLKPTGGVNYEQYF
>many|TRBJ2-7|TRBD2|TRBV3-1
TGTGCCAGCAGCCGGACTAGCGGGAGGGGAGGCGAGCAGTACTTC
CASSRTSGRGGEQYF
>many|TRBJ1-6|-|TRBV11-2
TGTGCCAGCAGCTTGGGGTTGGGTATAGGGGATGGTAATTCACCCCTCCACTTT
CASSLGLGIGDGNSPLHF
>few|TRBJ2-2|-|TRBV10-3
TGTGCCATCACCGAGGGGGGGGTCACCGGGGAGCTGTTTTTT
CAITEGGVTGELFF
>many|TRBJ1-1|-|TRBV2
TGTGCCAACAAAAGACCCTTGAACACTGAAGCTTTCTTT
CANKRPLNTEAFF
>many|TRBJ2-7|-|TRBV25-1
TGTGCCAGCAGTGGGATTGCTTCCTACGAGCAGTACTTC
CASSGIASYEQYF
>many|TRBJ2-5|-|TRBV10-2
TGCGCCAGCGGTAGCGTCGGCCAAGAGACCCAGTACTTC
CASGSVGQETQYF
>-|TRBJ2-1|TRBD1|TRBV12-3/TRBV12-4
TGTGCCAGCAGTACCGACGTGGGACAGGAATCCTACAATGAGCAGTTCTTC
CASSTDVGQESYNEQFF
>many|TRBJ2-5|-|TRBV7-3
TGTGCCAGCAGCTTAAGCGCAGGGATTCAAGAGACCCAGTACTTC
CASSLSAGIQETQYF
>few|TRBJ2-5|-|TRBV19
TGTGCCAGTAGTATGACCGAGGGGGAACAAGAGACCCAGTACTTC
CASSMTEGEQETQYF
>many|TRBJ2-3|-|TRBV14
TGTGCCAGCAGCCAAGATATGTGGGGCGGTGATACGCAGTATTTT
CASSQDMWGGDTQYF
>many|TRBJ2-3|-|TRBV6-1
TGTGCCAGCAGTGAAGCCTGGGGAGCGGGTAGTATTAGCACAGATACGCAGTATTTT
CASSEAWGAGSISTDTQYF
>many|TRBJ1-6|TRBD1|TRBV12-3/TRBV12-4
TGTGCCAGCAGTCCACAGGGGAGGAGCTCCTATAATTCACCCCTCCACTTT
CASSPQGRSSYNSPLHF
>-|TRBJ2-1|-|TRBV2
TGTGCCAGCAGTTTAGTGTTCGGAGGGGGCTCCTACAATGAGCAGTTCTTC
CASSLVFGGGSYNEQFF
>many|TRBJ2-5|-|TRBV28
TGTGCCAGCAGTCGCGCGGCGGGGACGAAGGAGACCCAGTACTTC
CASSRAAGTKETQYF
>many|TRBJ1-1|-|TRBV6-2/TRBV6-3
TGTGCCAGCATGGGTGACAGACCTGAAGCTTTCTTT
CASMGDRPEAFF
>many|TRBJ1-1|-|TRBV11-2
TGTGCCAGCAGCTTAGACCAGTACACTGAAGCTTTCTTT
CASSLDQYTEAFF
>many|TRBJ2-1|TRBD2|TRBV27
TGTGCCAGCAGTTCCCATCTAGCGGGAGGGGGCTTAAGGCAGTTCTTC
CASSSHLAGGGLRQFF
>-|TRBJ1-4|TRBD1|TRBV4-1
TGCGCCAGCAGCCAAGGGACAGGGGTGGGTGGAAAACTGTTTTTT
CASSQGTGVGGKLFF
>-|TRBJ2-5|TRBD2|TRBV7-7
TGTGCCAGCAGCTCGACTCCCGGGGGGGAGACCCAGTACTTC
CASSSTPGGETQYF
>many|TRBJ1-3|-|TRBV14
TGTGCCAGCAGCCAAGCAGGGGCAAACACCATATATTTT
CASSQAGANTIYF
>-|TRBJ2-3|TRBD2|TRBV6-1
TGTGCCAGCATCTTATGGCTAGCGGGAGGGCCCAGCACAGATACGCAGTATTTT
CASILWLAGGPSTDTQYF
>few|TRBJ2-1|TRBD2|TRBV30
TGTGCCTGGAGTCCACCTAGCGGATACAATGAGCAGTTCTTC
CAWSPPSGYNEQFF
>many|TRBJ1-5|TRBD1|TRBV29-1
TGCAGCGCGTCAGAAGGGGGCTACGATCAGCCCCAGCATTTT
CSASEGGYDQPQHF
>few|TRBJ1-1|-|TRBV3-1
TGTGCCAGCAGCCAAGGACCGAACACGAACACTGAAGCTTTCTTT
CASSQGPNTNTEAFF
>-|TRBJ2-1|-|TRBV5-8
TGTGCCACCTTACGCGGGCGCAGCTCCTACAATGAGCAGTTCTTC
CATLRGRSSYNEQFF
>-|TRBJ1-1|-|TRBV3-1
TGTGCCAGCAGCCAGGTCGTCTTGAACACTGAAGCTTTCTTT
CASSQVVLNTEAFF
>few|TRBJ2-7|TRBD2|TRBV27
TGTGCCAGCAGTCCAACATGGCCGGCGAGGACTAGCGGGAGTAGCTACGAGCAGTACTTC
CASSPTWPARTSGSSYEQYF
>few|TRBJ2-1|-|TRBV20-1
TGCAGTGCTGGACGACCAGGGAGCAATGAGCAGTTCTTC
CSAGRPGSNEQFF
>many|TRBJ1-6|-|TRBV30
TGTGCCTGGCAGGTGGCAAAGGATTCACCCCTCCACTTT
CAWQVAKDSPLHF
>many|TRBJ1-2|-|TRBV9
TGTGCCAGCAGCGTAGAGTCGGTGATGGAAATCCATGGCTACACCTTC
CASSVESVMEIHGYTF
>few|TRBJ2-5|TRBD1|TRBV20-1
TGCAGTGCTCTCCAGGGACAGGGGGGCGGAGAGACCCAGTACTTC
CSALQGQGGGETQYF
>-|TRBJ2-1|-|TRBV20-1
TGCAGTGCTAGCTCCAGAGGATTGAATGAGCAGTTCTTC
CSASSRGLNEQFF
>-|TRBJ1-1|-|TRBV27
TGTGCCAGCAGTTCGGTACCCGACAGGAACACTGAAGCTTTCTTT
CASSSVPDRNTEAFF
>-|TRBJ2-1|TRBD2|TRBV19
TGTGCCAGTAGTGCTAGCGGGAGGGCCTCCTACAATGAGCAGTTCTTC
CASSASGRASYNEQFF
>-|TRBJ1-2|-|TRBV19
TGTGCCAGTAGTCCCCAGTTGTTAGCTCGGTATGGCTACACCTTC
CASSPQLLARYGYTF
>many|TRBJ2-5|-|TRBV12-3/TRBV12-4
TGTGCCAGCAGTTTAGCGGGAGGTGGATATCAAGAGACCCAGTACTTC
CASSLAGGGYQETQYF
>-|TRBJ1-2|-|TRBV6-2/TRBV6-3
TGTGCCAGCAGTTACGGCATACAGGGAGGGGACGGCTACACCTTC
CASSYGIQGGDGYTF
>many|TRBJ2-1|TRBD2|TRBV20-1
TGCAGTGCTAGAGATGCGAGCGGGAGCGATGAGCAGTTCTTC
CSARDASGSDEQFF
>many|TRBJ1-5|TRBD1|TRBV6-5
TGTGCCAGCAGTTACTCGAATGAGTTCCCCGGACAGGGGGCGCAGCCCCAGCATTTT
CASSYSNEFPGQGAQPQHF
>-|TRBJ2-2|-|TRBV4-1
TGCGCCAGCAGCCAAGGGAGGGGGGACACCGGGGAGCTGTTTTTT
CASSQGRGDTGELFF
>many|TRBJ2-4|-|TRBV12-3/TRBV12-4
TGTGCCAGCAGCCGCAAGTCTCCCGAAAACATTCAGTACTTC
CASSRKSPENIQYF
>many|TRBJ2-1|-|TRBV11-3
TGTGCCAGCAGCTTAGTCGGGCCCCGGTGGAATGAGCAGTTCTTC
CASSLVGPRWNEQFF
>many|TRBJ1-5|-|TRBV12-3/TRBV12-4
TGTGCCAGCAGTTTATTAGGGGGCAATCAGCCCCAGCATTTT
CASSLLGGNQPQHF
>many|TRBJ2-7|TRBD2|TRBV20-1
TGCAGTGCTAGTATCCTAGCGGGAGCCGCCTACGAGCAGTACTTC
CSASILAGAAYEQYF
>-|TRBJ2-2|TRBD1|TRBV2
TGTGCCAGACCGCCGCGGACAGGGGGAACCGGGGAGCTGTTTTTT
CARPPRTGGTGELFF
>-|TRBJ1-2|-|TRBV7-3
TGTGCCAGCAGCCCAGGGGATGGGGCCTTATATGGCTACACCTTC
CASSPGDGALYGYTF
>-|TRBJ1-4|-|TRBV6-2/TRBV6-3
TGTGCCAGCAGTGGGGGAGCGGGCCGTGCGGGGAATGAAAAACTGTTTTTT
CASSGGAGRAGNEKLFF
>-|TRBJ2-5|TRBD2|TRBV2
TGTGCCAGCAGTGAGCGGGCTAGCGGTGAGACCCAGTACTTC
CASSERASGETQYF
>-|TRBJ2-1|TRBD2|TRBV20-1
TGCAGTGCTAGAGCGGAACTAGCGGGCTTGATCTCCTACAATGAGCAGTTCTTC
CSARAELAGLISYNEQFF
>many|TRBJ2-3|TRBD2|TRBV11-3
TGTGCCAGCAGCACAGACGGGACTAGTCCCCCCTTAGATACGCAGTATTTT
CASSTDGTSPPLDTQYF
>many|TRBJ2-7|TRBD1|TRBV6-1
TGTGCCAGCAGTTATCAGGGACAGGGGATCTACGAGCAGTACTTC
CASSYQGQGIYEQYF
>-|TRBJ2-7|-|TRBV20-1
TGCAGTGCTTTTAACCGGGACTCCCTATACGAGCAGTACTTC
CSAFNRDSLYEQYF
>many|TRBJ2-5|-|TRBV6-1
TGTGCCAGCAGTGAATCTGATGCGACCCAGTACTTC
CASSESDATQYF